This T cell receptor beta chain was observed in a study of early T cells in non-severe SARS-CoV-2 infection. Study at large: It was bulk RNA from unsorted whole blood that was sequenced, and the chains were unpaired.

The TCR library protocol was used to attach unique molecular identifiers. These identifiers were attached to individual cDNA molecules. MiXCR, applied by TCRdb to the 5' RACE reads, yields one record per CDR3 protein. The sample lists about 40,000 distinct CDR3 sequences; about 25% were seen once. Findings and limits, study-wide: In VDJdb matching, anti-spike CD8 responses were favored while private and CD4 specificities went missing.

The CDR3 is 15 residues long. Trimming took 0 bases from V and 5 from J; bases not matched to a gene: 3. Germline assignment: CDR1 SGHRS and CDR2 YFSETQ. In the case of this clonotype: Its antigen is still unknown.

Sequencing used whole blood, obtained at baseline. This chain joins TRBV5-1 and TRBJ1-4, with TRBD1 matching over 8 bases. The sequence came from an adult who was a healthcare worker with PCR-confirmed SARS-CoV-2 infection or an uninfected control (not recorded which). Written as DNA, the CDR3 is TGCGCCAGCAGCTTGGCTTCAGGGGGCAATGAAAAACTGTTTTTT. This translates into CASSLASGGNEKLFF.